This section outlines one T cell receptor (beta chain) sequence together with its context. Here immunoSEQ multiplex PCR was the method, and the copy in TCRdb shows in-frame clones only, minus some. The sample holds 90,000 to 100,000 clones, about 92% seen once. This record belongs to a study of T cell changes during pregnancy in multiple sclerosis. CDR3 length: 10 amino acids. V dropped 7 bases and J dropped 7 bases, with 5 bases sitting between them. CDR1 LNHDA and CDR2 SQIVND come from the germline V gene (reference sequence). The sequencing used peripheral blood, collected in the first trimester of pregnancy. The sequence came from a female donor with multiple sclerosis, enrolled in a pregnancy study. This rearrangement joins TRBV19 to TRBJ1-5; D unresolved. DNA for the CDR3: TGTGCCAGTAATCGGCAGCCCCAGCATTTT. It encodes CASNRQPQHF.